Here is one T cell receptor (beta chain) with its context. Trimming took 8 bases from V and 5 from J, leaving 9 bases between them. CDR3 length: 11 amino acids. Germline-derived CDR1 and CDR2 are SGHTA and FQGNSA. TCRdb's copy holds only in-frame clones and misses some; the assay was immunoSEQ multiplex PCR. The repertoire holds 90,000 to 100,000 clones, almost 95% seen once, with roughly 2.4% in the top ten. The data belong to a study of T cell changes during pregnancy in multiple sclerosis. V is TRBV7-2 and J is TRBJ1-1; D is unclear. This specimen consisted of peripheral blood, obtained in the third trimester of pregnancy. The source is a female donor with multiple sclerosis, enrolled in a pregnancy study. DNA of the CDR3: TGTGCCAGCGGGAGGGTGACTGAAGCTTTCTTT. This translates into CASGRVTEAFF.